These 12 T cell receptor beta chains share one sample of origin, sequenced in a study of persistence of HIV-infected CD4 T cells. No antigen has been identified for these receptors. The immunoSEQ assay was version 4, run in survey mode. TCRdb's copy holds only in-frame clones and misses some; the assay was immunoSEQ multiplex PCR. The table lists roughly 35,000 clones, approximately 78% of them singletons. An overlapping HIV-1 Gag peptide pool stimulated these cells at 1 ug/peptide/mL. CD40L/CD69 double-negative CD45RO-high memory CD4+ T cells were collected. The sequences come from cultured CD4+ T cells from PBMCs, collected from a patient who received antiretroviral therapy. The source is an adult with HIV. The donor label of this sample is uncertain.

The chain carries TRBV24-1 and TRBJ2-1; D is perhaps TRBD1 (6 bases). The length of the CDR3 is 13 residues. With 4 bases removed from V and 10 bases from J, the gap between germline ends came to 13 bases. Germline-derived CDR1 and CDR2 are KGHDR and SFDVKD. For the CDR3, the DNA is TGTGCCACCAGTGACTGGGGGCAGGGCGAGCAGTTCTTC. Protein product: CATSDWGQGEQFF.

The V gene is TRBV3-1 (or the pseudogene TRBV3-2), the J gene TRBJ1-1, with D perhaps TRBD1 (6 bases). V lost 1 base, J lost 1 base, and 16 bases lay in between. The CDR3 loop spans 17 amino acids. Germline CDR1 and CDR2: LGHDT and YNNKEL (reference sequence). CDR3 DNA sequence: TGTGCCAGCAGCCAAGTTGGATTCAGGGGCCCGAACACTGAAGCTTTCTTT. This codes for CASSQVGFRGPNTEAFF.

The J gene is TRBJ1-2, the V gene TRBV30; 9 positions match TRBD1. This CDR3 is built from 13 residues. Germline V gives CDR1 GTSNPN, CDR2 SVGIG (reference sequence). V was clipped by 6 bases and J by 2 bases; unmatched bases: 4. The CDR3: CACSGTGNYGYTF. The CDR3 DNA is TGTGCCTGCTCCGGGACAGGGAACTATGGCTACACCTTC.

This rearrangement joins TRBV6-5 to TRBJ1-1; D unclear. Germline V CDR1 and CDR2: MNHEY, SVGAGI. CDR3 length equals 13 residues. Deletions cut 6 bases from V and 0 bases from J, with 8 bases between. The CDR3 loop is CASSDRMNTEAFF. The CDR3 DNA reads as TGTGCCAGCAGCGATAGAATGAACACTGAAGCTTTCTTT.

The V and J genes are TRBV24-1 and TRBJ2-2; no firm D call. The CDR3 consists of 14 residues. Germline V lookup: CDR1 KGHDR, CDR2 SFDVKD. V lost 5 bases and J 1 base, leaving 7 bases between the germline ends. DNA for the CDR3: TGTGCCACCAGTGCACAGATGAACACCGGGGAGCTGTTTTTT. Residues: CATSAQMNTGELFF.

The chain carries TRBV30 and TRBJ1-2, with no clear D. Per germline, CDR1 GTSNPN and CDR2 SVGIG (reference sequence). The CDR3 consists of 14 residues. V lost 1 base, J lost 5 bases, and 14 bases lay in between. In nucleotides, the CDR3 is TGTGCCTGGAGTGCTGAGGGCCTACGGTATGGCTACACCTTC. Protein: CAWSAEGLRYGYTF.

This clone has a single count. V and J are TRBV2 and TRBJ2-2; 8 positions match TRBD1. The ends lost 6 bases at V and 6 bases at J; junction bases unmatched: 6. The CDR3 has 14 amino acids. The V gene's germline CDR1 is SNHLY and CDR2 FYNNEI. The CDR3 region is CASRAQGAAGELFF. CDR3 nucleotide sequence: TGTGCCAGCAGAGCCCAGGGGGCGGCCGGGGAGCTGTTTTTT.

The V call is TRBV2, the J call TRBJ1-2; weak D call: TRBD1 (5 bases). Germline V gives CDR1 SNHLY, CDR2 FYNNEI. This CDR3 region has 12 residues. The V gene lost 8 bases and the J gene lost 4 bases, with 11 bases spanning the gap. The CDR3 sequence is CASGQGGYGYTF. CDR3 in DNA: TGTGCCAGCGGACAAGGCGGCTATGGCTACACCTTC.

The chain employs TRBV7-9 and TRBJ1-1, with D uncertain. CDR1 and CDR2 (germline): SEHNR, FQNEAQ (reference sequence). Trimming took 6 bases from V and 0 from J, leaving 8 bases between them. CDR3 length: 13 residues. The CDR3: CASRLTMNTEAFF. Here the CDR3 DNA reads TGTGCCAGCAGGCTGACCATGAACACTGAAGCTTTCTTT.

This rearrangement joins TRBV5-1 to TRBJ2-1; the match to TRBD1 covers 7 bases. This CDR3 has 16 amino acids. J lost 1 base, V lost 2 bases, and 6 bases had no gene match. Germline CDR1 is SGHRS and CDR2 is YFSETQ. CDR3 sequence reads: CASSFVRGRSYNEQFF. The CDR3 nucleotides read TGCGCCAGCAGCTTTGTGAGGGGGCGATCCTACAATGAGCAGTTCTTC.

A single count supports this clone. The chain couples TRBV6-4 to TRBJ1-5; the D is unclear. This CDR3 has 13 residues. Germline CDR1 MRHNA, CDR2 SNTAGT. Trimming left V 3 bases short and J 5 bases short, with 8 bases between. CDR3 protein: CASSENHDQPQHF. CDR3 DNA: TGTGCCAGCAGTGAAAACCATGATCAGCCCCAGCATTTT.

The rearrangement uses TRBV15 and TRBJ1-2; possibly TRBD1 for D (6 bases). Trimming pared 11 bases from V and 2 bases from J, leaving 15 bases between. CDR3 length: 13 amino acids. The V gene's germline CDR1 is LNHNV and CDR2 YYDKDF (reference sequence). For the CDR3, the DNA is TGTGCCGCGTCGGCAGGGACAAACTATGGCTACACCTTC. Protein product: CAASAGTNYGYTF. Supplemented by reference TRBV15 and TRBJ1-2, the full variable domain reads DAMVIQNPRYQVTQFGKPVTLSCSQTLNHNVMYWYQQKSSQAPKLLFHYYDKDFNNEADTPDNFQSRRPNTSFCFLDIRSPGLGDTAMYLCAASAGTNYGYTFGSGTRLTVV.